The clone carrying this TCR beta chain was seen many times. Per germline, CDR1 SEHNR and CDR2 FQNEAQ (reference sequence). V lost 6 bases, J lost 4 bases, and 9 bases stayed unmatched. The CDR3 spans 14 residues. This record comes from a study of T cells in Graves' hyperthyroidism and ophthalmopathy. Amplified TCR beta CDR3 regions came from RNA transcripts. Carried out on the TCR CDR3, a first-round RT-PCR used the HTBI primer set. TCRdb ran MiXCR on the multiplex PCR reads and lists one entry per CDR3 protein. The table records a few hundred thousand distinct CDR3 sequences, 17% of them present only once. Patients aged 18 to 65 had newly diagnosed hyperthyroidism that had lasted under 2 months. Clinical symptoms, serum thyroxine, TRAb, thyroid ultrasound and orbital computed tomography established diagnosis.

The TCR was taken from a woman in her 50s with Graves' hyperthyroidism. J is TRBJ2-7 and V is TRBV7-9; TRBD2 matches at 7 bases. The sequencing sample was made of blood. CDR3 in amino acids: CASSRVAGGYEQYF. The DNA for the CDR3 is TGTGCCAGCAGTCGCGTAGCGGGTGGGTACGAGCAGTACTTC.